Shown below are 17 T cell receptor beta chains from a single sample sequenced in a study of T cells after yellow fever vaccination. One entry per CDR3 protein results from TCRdb running MiXCR on the 5' RACE reads. Here the sample spans 300,000 to 350,000 distinct CDR3 sequences, around 8.1% being singletons. Sequenced material: PBMCs, taken roughly 47 days after the first yellow fever vaccination. The receptors were gathered from a man between 18 and 35 years old who received the YFV17D yellow fever vaccine.

This clonotype came up a few times. The chain is built from TRBV6-2 or TRBV6-3 and TRBJ2-7; no firm D call. This CDR3 is 14 amino acids long. The germline gives CDR1 MNHEY, CDR2 SVGEGT. The V end lost 6 bases, the J end lost 0 bases, and 12 bases lay between the germline ends. CDR3 nucleotide sequence: TGTGCCAGCAGCATCGACGGATTCTCCTACGAGCAGTACTTC. Translating gives CASSIDGFSYEQYF.

This clonotype was observed a few times. The gene calls are TRBV7-9 and TRBJ1-6; D possibly corresponds to TRBD1 (5 bases). Per the germline V gene, CDR1 is SEHNR and CDR2 is FQNEAQ (reference sequence). This CDR3 has 16 residues. Between the trimmed V and J ends, which lost 5 bases and 3 bases, there was a span of 14 bases. The CDR3 bases are TGTGCCAGCAGCCGAGGGACTCTCCTCTATAATTCACCCCTCCACTTT. It specifies CASSRGTLLYNSPLHF. The entire variable domain, with the rest obtained from reference TRBV7-9 and TRBJ1-6, is as follows: DTGVSQNPRHKITKRGQNVTFRCDPISEHNRLYWYRQTLGQGPEFLTYFQNEAQLEKSRLLSDRFSAERPKGSFSTLEIQRTEQGDSAMYLCASSRGTLLYNSPLHFGNGTRLTVT.

This clonotype was observed many times. The chain recombines TRBV7-9 with TRBJ2-3, with D hard to call. The ends were cut back, 1 base at V and 4 bases at J, with 9 bases in the middle. The germline gives CDR1 SEHNR, CDR2 FQNEAQ (reference sequence). This CDR3 is built from 14 residues. CDR3 residues: CASSLGMAADTQYF. In DNA form, the CDR3 reads TGTGCCAGCAGCTTAGGGATGGCGGCAGATACGCAGTATTTT.

This clonotype was counted only a few times. V and J are TRBV4-1 and TRBJ2-1; a possible D gene is TRBD2 (6 bases). CDR1 and CDR2 from the germline V gene are MGHRA and YSYEKL. This CDR3 contains 13 residues. V was cut by 1 base and J by 8 bases, with 9 bases left in between. The CDR3 spells CASSQVRDYEQFF. DNA for the CDR3: TGCGCCAGCAGCCAAGTCAGGGACTATGAGCAGTTCTTC.

The chain has TRBV6-5 and TRBJ2-5; 9 nucleotides line up with TRBD2. The germline V gene has CDR1 MNHEY and CDR2 SVGAGI. The length of the CDR3 is 18 residues. Trimming cost V 0 bases and J 5 bases; bases outside gene matches: 13. CDR3 protein: CASSYSGLAKLQGETQYF. CDR3 in DNA: TGTGCCAGCAGTTACTCAGGACTAGCGAAACTCCAAGGGGAGACCCAGTACTTC.

This clonotype was recorded at least ten times. This chain uses TRBV6-1 with TRBJ1-5, with D maybe TRBD1 (5 bases). This CDR3 has 13 amino acids. The V end lost 5 bases, the J end lost 1 base, and 6 bases lay between the germline ends. Germline assignment: CDR1 MNHNS and CDR2 SASEGT. Here the CDR3 reads CASSRDSNQPQHF. In DNA form, the CDR3 reads TGTGCCAGCAGTCGGGACAGCAATCAGCCCCAGCATTTT.

The chain is built from TRBV29-1 and TRBJ1-5, with TRBD1 matching 7 bases. From germline, CDR1 is SQVTM and CDR2 ANQGSEA. V was pared by 6 bases and J by 7 bases, with 12 bases of the junction left unmatched. The CDR3 covers 14 residues. The CDR3 bases are TGCAGCGTCCAAAACAGGGGATTAGGGCAGCCCCAGCATTTT. Its protein product is CSVQNRGLGQPQHF.

The chain combines TRBV6-5 with TRBJ1-1; a possible D gene is TRBD1 (5 bases). Per germline, CDR1 MNHEY and CDR2 SVGAGI. This CDR3 has 14 residues. Deletions cut 4 bases from V and 2 bases from J, with 11 bases between. The DNA of the CDR3 is TGTGCCAGCAGTTCCTGGGGGTACAACACTGAAGCTTTCTTT. Translation gives CASSSWGYNTEAFF.

This clonotype was found a few times. The chain links TRBV7-2 to TRBJ2-7, with TRBD2 identical over 11 bases. The CDR3 length is 15 residues. V trimming: 5 bases; J trimming: 6 bases; junction bases outside the gene matches: 9. Germline V gene lookup returns CDR1 SGHTA and CDR2 FQGNSA. In DNA form, the CDR3 reads TGTGCCAGCAGCGGGGAATTAGCGGGGGGGCCCGAGCAGTACTTC. Amino acid sequence: CASSGELAGGPEQYF.

This clonotype was seen ten or more times. This chain connects TRBV5-6 to TRBJ2-7; TRBD1 matches 8 bases. From germline, CDR1 is SGHDT and CDR2 YYEEEE. The CDR3 runs to 18 residues. V lost 7 bases to trimming and J lost 0 bases; unmatched junction nucleotides: 18. CDR3 residues: CASDDGQGPNHLSYEQYF. The CDR3 region has the DNA TGTGCCAGCGACGATGGACAGGGCCCTAATCATCTCTCCTACGAGCAGTACTTC.

The chain recombines TRBV6-1 with TRBJ2-7; D is perhaps TRBD1 (5 bases). This CDR3 contains 14 residues. V was cut by 6 bases and J by 3 bases, with 15 bases left in between. Germline loops: CDR1 MNHNS, CDR2 SASEGT. This CDR3 is CASSAINRRYEQYV. The CDR3 nucleotides are TGTGCCAGCAGCGCGATTAACAGGCGCTACGAGCAGTACGTC.

The CDR3 sequence: CASLIPAGALTAKNIQYF. The CDR3 nucleotides read TGTGCCAGCCTTATCCCAGCGGGGGCCTTAACAGCCAAAAACATTCAGTACTTC. The chain combines TRBV2 with TRBJ2-4, with 8 bases that match TRBD2. The CDR3 is made up of 18 amino acids. V was clipped by 8 bases and J by 0 bases; unmatched bases: 15. CDR1 and CDR2 from the germline V gene are SNHLY and FYNNEI.

The sample holds a few counts of this clonotype. The gene calls are TRBV5-1 and TRBJ2-2, with 7 bases aligning to TRBD1. This CDR3 has 15 residues. V shed 4 bases and J 3 bases; nucleotides not matched to a gene: 6. CDR1 and CDR2 from the germline V gene are SGHRS and YFSETQ. For the CDR3, the DNA is TGCGCCAGCAGCCTGATGACAGGGCACACCGGGGAGCTGTTTTTT. This sequence encodes CASSLMTGHTGELFF.

In its sample, this clonotype was seen many times. The chain joins TRBV10-3 to TRBJ2-1, with 7 bases identical to TRBD2. V lost 3 bases to trimming and J lost 5 bases; unmatched junction nucleotides: 10. The CDR3 runs 16 residues. Germline V gene sequence: CDR1 ENHRY, CDR2 SYGVKD. CDR3 protein: CAISDEGGGINNEQFF. As DNA, the CDR3 is TGTGCCATCAGTGATGAAGGCGGGGGAATCAACAATGAGCAGTTCTTC.

This clonotype appeared a few times. The chain joins TRBV9 to TRBJ2-5, with 10 nucleotides matching TRBD1. CDR3 size: 14 residues. The V gene's germline CDR1 is SGDLS and CDR2 YYNGEE. J gave up 5 bases and V 5 bases, and 6 bases lay outside the gene matches. CDR3 in amino acids: CASSDRGQRETQYF. CDR3 DNA: TGTGCCAGCAGTGACAGGGGGCAGAGGGAGACCCAGTACTTC.

The V call is TRBV7-9, the J call TRBJ2-1; no firm D call. The V end lost 4 bases, the J end lost 10 bases, and 14 bases lay between the germline ends. In germline, CDR1 is SEHNR, CDR2 FQNEAQ (reference sequence). The CDR3 spans 13 residues. The CDR3 nucleotides are TGTGCCAGCAGCTCCCTAGGACCTGGGGAGCAGTTCTTC. Translated: CASSSLGPGEQFF.

The V call is TRBV20-1, the J call TRBJ2-7, with 7 bases that match TRBD2. The CDR3 runs 12 residues. The ends lost 6 bases at V and 4 bases at J; junction bases unmatched: 6. Germline V lookup: CDR1 DFQATT, CDR2 SNEGSKA (reference sequence). CDR3 in DNA: TGCAGTGCGGGGAGGGTTGGGTACGAGCAGTACTTC. It yields the protein CSAGRVGYEQYF.